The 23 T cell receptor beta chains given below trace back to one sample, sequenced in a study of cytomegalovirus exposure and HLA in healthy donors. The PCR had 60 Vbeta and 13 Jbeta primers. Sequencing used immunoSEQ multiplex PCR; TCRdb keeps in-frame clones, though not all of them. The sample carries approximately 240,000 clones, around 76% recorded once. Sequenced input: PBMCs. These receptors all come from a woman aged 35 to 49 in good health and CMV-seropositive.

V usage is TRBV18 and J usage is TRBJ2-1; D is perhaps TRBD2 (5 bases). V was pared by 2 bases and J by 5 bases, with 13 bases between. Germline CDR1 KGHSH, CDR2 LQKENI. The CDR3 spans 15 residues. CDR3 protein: CASSPSARGDNEQFF. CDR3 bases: TGTGCCAGCTCACCAAGTGCCCGGGGTGACAATGAGCAGTTCTTC.

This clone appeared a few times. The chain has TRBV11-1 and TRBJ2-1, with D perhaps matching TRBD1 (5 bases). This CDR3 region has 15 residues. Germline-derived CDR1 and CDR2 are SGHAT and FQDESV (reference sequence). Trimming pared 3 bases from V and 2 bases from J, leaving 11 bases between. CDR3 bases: TGTGCCAGCAGCTTGAACAGGAACCCCTACAATGAGCAGTTCTTC. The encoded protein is CASSLNRNPYNEQFF.

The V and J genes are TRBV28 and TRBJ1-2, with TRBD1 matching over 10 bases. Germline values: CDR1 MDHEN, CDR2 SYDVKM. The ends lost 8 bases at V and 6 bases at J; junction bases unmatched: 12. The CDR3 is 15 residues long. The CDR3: CASLPRDRGTHGYTF. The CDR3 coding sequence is TGTGCCAGCTTACCCCGGGACAGGGGTACCCATGGCTACACCTTC.

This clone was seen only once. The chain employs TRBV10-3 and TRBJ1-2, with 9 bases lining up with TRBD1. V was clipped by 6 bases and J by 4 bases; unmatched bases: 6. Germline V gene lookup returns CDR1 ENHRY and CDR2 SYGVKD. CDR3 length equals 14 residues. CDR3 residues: CAISPGQGTYGYTF. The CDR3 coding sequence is TGTGCCATCAGCCCGGGACAGGGAACCTATGGCTACACCTTC.

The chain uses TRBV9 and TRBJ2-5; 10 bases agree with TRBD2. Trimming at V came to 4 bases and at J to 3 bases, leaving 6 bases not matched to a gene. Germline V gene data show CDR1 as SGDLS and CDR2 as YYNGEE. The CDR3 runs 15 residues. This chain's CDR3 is CASSTSGLAEETQYF. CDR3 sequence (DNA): TGTGCCAGCAGCACCTCAGGACTAGCGGAAGAGACCCAGTACTTC.

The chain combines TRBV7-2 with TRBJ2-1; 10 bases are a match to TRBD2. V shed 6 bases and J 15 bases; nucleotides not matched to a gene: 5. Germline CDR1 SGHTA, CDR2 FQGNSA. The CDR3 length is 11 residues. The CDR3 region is CASRSSGRSFF. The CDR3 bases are TGTGCCAGCAGGAGTAGCGGGAGGTCGTTCTTC.

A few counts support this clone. In nucleotides, the CDR3 is TGTGCCACCAGCAGGGGCAGGGGGCGCGGGACAGATACGCAGTATTTT. Translating it yields CATSRGRGRGTDTQYF. This rearrangement joins TRBV15 to TRBJ2-3; 8 positions match TRBD1. The CDR3 contains 16 residues. Germline CDR1 and CDR2: LNHNV and YYDKDF (reference sequence). Trimming removed 3 bases from V and 3 bases from J; junction bases left unmatched: 8.

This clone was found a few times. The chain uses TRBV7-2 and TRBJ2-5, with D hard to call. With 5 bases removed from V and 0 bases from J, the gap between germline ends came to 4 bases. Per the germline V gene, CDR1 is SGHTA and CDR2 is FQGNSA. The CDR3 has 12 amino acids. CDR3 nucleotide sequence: TGTGCCAGCAGCCCTTACCAAGAGACCCAGTACTTC. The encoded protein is CASSPYQETQYF.

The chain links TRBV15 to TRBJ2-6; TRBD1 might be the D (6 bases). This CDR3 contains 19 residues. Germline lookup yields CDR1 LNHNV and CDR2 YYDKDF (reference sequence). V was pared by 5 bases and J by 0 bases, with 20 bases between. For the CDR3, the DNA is TGTGCCACCAGCGCCCGGCTGGGGGCAGAAAGCTCTGGGGCCAACGTCCTGACTTTC. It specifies CATSARLGAESSGANVLTF.

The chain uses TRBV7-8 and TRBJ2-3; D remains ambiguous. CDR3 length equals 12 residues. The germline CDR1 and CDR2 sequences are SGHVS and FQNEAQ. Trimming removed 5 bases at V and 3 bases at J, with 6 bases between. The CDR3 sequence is CASSPRTDTQYF. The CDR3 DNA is TGTGCCAGCAGCCCCCGGACAGATACGCAGTATTTT.

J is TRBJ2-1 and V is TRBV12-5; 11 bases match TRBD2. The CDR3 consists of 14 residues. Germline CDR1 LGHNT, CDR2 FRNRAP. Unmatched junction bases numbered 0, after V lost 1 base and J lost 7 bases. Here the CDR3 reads CASGLGLAGNEQFF. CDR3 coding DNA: TGTGCTAGTGGTTTGGGACTAGCGGGAAATGAGCAGTTCTTC.

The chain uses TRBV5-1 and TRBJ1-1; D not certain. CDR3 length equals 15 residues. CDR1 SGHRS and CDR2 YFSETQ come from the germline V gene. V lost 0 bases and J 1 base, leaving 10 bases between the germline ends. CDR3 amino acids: CASSLVGVANTEAFF. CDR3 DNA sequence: TGCGCCAGCAGCTTGGTCGGGGTGGCGAACACTGAAGCTTTCTTT.

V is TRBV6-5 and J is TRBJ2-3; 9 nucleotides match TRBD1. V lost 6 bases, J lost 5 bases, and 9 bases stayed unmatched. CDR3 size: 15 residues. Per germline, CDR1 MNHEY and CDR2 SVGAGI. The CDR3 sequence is CASSHAGQGIDTQYF. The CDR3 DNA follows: TGTGCCAGCAGCCACGCAGGACAGGGGATAGATACGCAGTATTTT.

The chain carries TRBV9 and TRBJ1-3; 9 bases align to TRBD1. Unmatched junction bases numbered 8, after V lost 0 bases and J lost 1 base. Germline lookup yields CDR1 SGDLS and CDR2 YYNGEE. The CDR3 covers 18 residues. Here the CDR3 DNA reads TGTGCCAGCAGCGTAGAGCCGCGACAGGGGGGATCTGGAAACACCATATATTTT. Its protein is CASSVEPRQGGSGNTIYF.

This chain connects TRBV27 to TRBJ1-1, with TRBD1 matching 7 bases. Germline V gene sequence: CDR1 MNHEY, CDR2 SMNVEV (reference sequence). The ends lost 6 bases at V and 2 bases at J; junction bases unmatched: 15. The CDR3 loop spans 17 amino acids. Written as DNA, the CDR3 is TGTGCCAGCAGCATCCTAGGACAGGAGGGATCCAACACTGAAGCTTTCTTT. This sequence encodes CASSILGQEGSNTEAFF.

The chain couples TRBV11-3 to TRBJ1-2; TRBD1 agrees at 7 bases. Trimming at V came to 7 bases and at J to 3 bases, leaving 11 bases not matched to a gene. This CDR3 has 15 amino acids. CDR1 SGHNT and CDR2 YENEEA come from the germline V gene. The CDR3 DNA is TGTGCCAGCACCTCCCGACAGGGCCTAGACTATGGCTACACCTTC. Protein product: CASTSRQGLDYGYTF.

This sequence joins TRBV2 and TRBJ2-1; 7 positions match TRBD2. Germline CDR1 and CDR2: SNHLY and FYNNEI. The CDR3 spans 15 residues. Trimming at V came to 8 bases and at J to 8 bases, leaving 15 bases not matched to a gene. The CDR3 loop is CASRTGGGALHEQFF. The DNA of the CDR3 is TGTGCCAGCCGAACGGGCGGGGGAGCTCTCCATGAGCAGTTCTTC. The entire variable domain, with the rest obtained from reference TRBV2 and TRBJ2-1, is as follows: EPEVTQTPSHQVTQMGQEVILRCVPISNHLYFYWYRQILGQKVEFLVSFYNNEISEKSEIFDDQFSVERPDGSNFTLKIRSTKLEDSAMYFCASRTGGGALHEQFFGPGTRLTVL.

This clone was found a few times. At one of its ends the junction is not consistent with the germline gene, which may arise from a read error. The CDR3: CASSLGGTSSHEQYF. CDR3 DNA sequence: TGCGCCAGCAGCTTGGGCGGGACTAGCTCCCACGAGCAGTACTTC. The chain joins TRBV5-1 to TRBJ2-7; 9 positions agree with TRBD2. Germline CDR1 is SGHRS and CDR2 is YFSETQ. The CDR3 totals 15 residues.

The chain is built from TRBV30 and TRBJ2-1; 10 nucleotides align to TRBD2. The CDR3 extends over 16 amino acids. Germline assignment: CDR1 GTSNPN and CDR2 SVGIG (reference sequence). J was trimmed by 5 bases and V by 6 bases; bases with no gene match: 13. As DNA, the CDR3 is TGTGCCTGCAGCCGTCCCGGGACTAGCGCTCACAATGAGCAGTTCTTC. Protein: CACSRPGTSAHNEQFF.

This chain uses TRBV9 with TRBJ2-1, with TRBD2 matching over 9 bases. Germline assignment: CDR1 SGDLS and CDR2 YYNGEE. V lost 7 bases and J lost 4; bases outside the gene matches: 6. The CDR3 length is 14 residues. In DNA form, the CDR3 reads TGTGCCAGCGGACCGGGACTAGCATACAATGAGCAGTTCTTC. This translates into CASGPGLAYNEQFF.

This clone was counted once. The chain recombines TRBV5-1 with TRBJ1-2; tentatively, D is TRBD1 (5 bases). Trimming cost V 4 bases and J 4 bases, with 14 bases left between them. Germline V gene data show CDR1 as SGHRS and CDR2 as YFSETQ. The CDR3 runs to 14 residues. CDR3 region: CASSAGTASYGYTF. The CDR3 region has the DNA TGCGCCAGCAGCGCGGGGACTGCAAGCTATGGCTACACCTTC.

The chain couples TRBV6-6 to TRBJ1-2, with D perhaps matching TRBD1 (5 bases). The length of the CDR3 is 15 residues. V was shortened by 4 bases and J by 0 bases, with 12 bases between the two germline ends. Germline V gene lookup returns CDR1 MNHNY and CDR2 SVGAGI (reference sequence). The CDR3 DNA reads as TGTGCCAGCAGTTCCCCGACAGCTGCTAACTATGGCTACACCTTC. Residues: CASSSPTAANYGYTF.

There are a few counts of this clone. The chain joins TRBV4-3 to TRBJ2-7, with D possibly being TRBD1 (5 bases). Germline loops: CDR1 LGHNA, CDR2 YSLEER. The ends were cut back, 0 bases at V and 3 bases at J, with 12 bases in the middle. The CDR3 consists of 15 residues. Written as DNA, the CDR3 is TGCGCCAGCAGCCAAGATCAGGGTACGGGCTACGAGCAGTACTTC. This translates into CASSQDQGTGYEQYF.